A selection of T cell receptor beta chains follows, all from one sample in a study of human T cells and chemical hapten exposure. Via MiXCR, TCRdb re-called the RACE reads, giving one row per CDR3 protein. The table lists over 55,000 distinct CDR3 sequences, 11% of them singletons. The sample consisted of whole blood, taken in connection with sensitization to the hapten diphenylcyclopropenone (DPC). These receptors all come from a woman in her 50s with alopecia areata. Some clones in this sample may be carry-over from other donors' samples. Each CDR3 is given with its conserved first and last residue. Fields, in order: D gene, V gene, CDR3 length, clone size, J gene, CDR3 protein, CDR3 DNA. D genes are given only for firm matches. The size field is filled for only some rows; it gives once, few, many or a size class.

>-|TRBV7-2|13|-|TRBJ1-1
CASSAQENTEAFF
TGTGCCAGCAGCGCACAGGAGAACACTGAAGCTTTCTTT
>-|TRBV20-1|14|few|TRBJ2-1
CSARQLTSYNEQFF
TGCAGTGCTAGGCAACTTACCTCCTACAATGAGCAGTTCTTC
>-|TRBV9|11|few|TRBJ2-1
CASSVDNEQFF
TGTGCCAGCAGCGTCGACAATGAGCAGTTCTTC
>-|TRBV4-2|15|-|TRBJ2-2
CASSQKSGDTGELFF
TGTGCCAGCAGCCAAAAGTCCGGGGACACCGGGGAGCTGTTTTTT
>-|TRBV5-1|13|-|TRBJ1-1
CASSSGGGTEAFF
TGCGCCAGCAGCTCCGGGGGGGGCACTGAAGCTTTCTTT
>-|TRBV18|12|many|TRBJ1-4
CASSPADEKLFF
TGTGCCAGCTCACCCGCCGATGAAAAACTGTTTTTT
>TRBD2|TRBV7-2|15|-|TRBJ2-1
CASSSWGRLANEQFF
TGTGCCAGCAGCAGCTGGGGCAGACTAGCCAATGAGCAGTTCTTC
>-|TRBV18|15|few|TRBJ1-2
CASSEYRRTNYGYTF
TGTGCCAGCTCCGAATACAGGCGAACTAACTATGGCTACACCTTC
>TRBD2|TRBV6-5|15|few|TRBJ2-7
CASSWTSGPSYEQYF
TGTGCCAGCAGCTGGACTAGCGGGCCCTCCTACGAGCAGTACTTC
>-|TRBV25-1|18|-|TRBJ1-6
CASNVGGLESRDNSPLHF
TGTGCCAGCAACGTGGGGGGCTTGGAGTCGAGGGATAATTCACCCCTCCACTTT
>-|TRBV20-1|16|few|TRBJ2-7
CSARDRGHDISYEQYF
TGCAGTGCTAGAGATCGGGGACACGACATCTCCTACGAGCAGTACTTC
>-|TRBV20-1|12|few|TRBJ1-2
CSARDLGDGYTF
TGCAGTGCTAGAGATCTGGGGGATGGCTACACCTTC
>-|TRBV29-1|14|-|TRBJ1-2
CSVKQGYGLYGYTF
TGCAGCGTAAAACAGGGTTATGGGCTTTATGGCTACACCTTC
>TRBD1|TRBV6-2/TRBV6-3|15|many|TRBJ2-7
CASRGATGGLYEQYF
TGTGCCAGCAGGGGAGCGACAGGGGGCCTTTACGAGCAGTACTTC
>-|TRBV7-6|13|many|TRBJ1-1
CASSLDRNTEAFF
TGTGCCAGCAGCTTAGACAGGAACACTGAAGCTTTCTTT
>TRBD2|TRBV29-1|15|-|TRBJ2-3
CSVARLAGDTDTQYF
TGCAGCGTGGCGCGACTAGCGGGGGACACAGATACGCAGTATTTT
>-|TRBV29-1|12|-|TRBJ1-2
CSVGDGNYGYTF
TGCAGCGTTGGGGACGGGAACTATGGCTACACCTTC
>-|TRBV21-1|10|many|TRBJ2-5
CASDQGPQYF
TGTGCCAGTGATCAGGGACCCCAGTACTTC
>-|TRBV20-1|11|few|TRBJ2-7
CSASISYEQYF
TGCAGTGCTAGTATCAGTTACGAGCAGTACTTC
>-|TRBV18|15|few|TRBJ1-4
CASSPREAFDEKLFF
TGTGCCAGCTCACCAAGGGAGGCCTTTGACGAAAAACTGTTTTTT
>-|TRBV27|15|many|TRBJ1-4
CASSGSGATNEKLFF
TGTGCCAGCAGTGGTTCAGGCGCAACTAATGAAAAACTGTTTTTT
>-|TRBV11-2|11|many|TRBJ1-1
CASSPLGAAFF
TGTGCCAGCAGCCCACTGGGGGCAGCTTTCTTT
>TRBD2|TRBV2|14|-|TRBJ2-7
CASSELRGGHEQYF
TGTGCCAGCAGTGAGTTGCGGGGGGGCCACGAGCAGTACTTC
>-|TRBV15|14|few|TRBJ2-6
CATHRGAGANVLTF
TGTGCCACCCATCGGGGAGCTGGGGCCAACGTCCTGACTTTC
>-|TRBV20-1|17|few|TRBJ2-7
CSARVGGAWVESYEQYF
TGCAGTGCTAGAGTTGGGGGGGCGTGGGTAGAGTCCTACGAGCAGTACTTC
>TRBD2|TRBV9|15|-|TRBJ2-1
CASSRGLAEYNEQFF
TGTGCCAGCAGCCGCGGACTAGCGGAATACAATGAGCAGTTCTTC
>-|TRBV2|14|-|TRBJ1-1
CASSLGSWSPEAFF
TGTGCCAGCAGTCTCGGGTCTTGGTCCCCTGAAGCTTTCTTT
>-|TRBV28|11|-|TRBJ2-7
CASSDTYEQYF
TGTGCCAGCAGCGATACCTACGAGCAGTACTTC